What follows describes a single T cell receptor beta chain. Its specificity is unknown. This sample is part of a study of T cell clonotyping in hematopoietic cell transplantation. Clones were sequenced by immunoSEQ multiplex PCR, and TCRdb holds only the in-frame ones, with some missing. In the table there are 16,000 or so clones, about nine tenths of which are singletons. After removal of 0 bases from V and 5 bases from J, the junction contained 3 bases not matched to a gene. The CDR3 is 15 amino acids. Germline V lookup: CDR1 LGHNA, CDR2 YSLEER. Study conclusions and caveats: Without cell sorting, CD4 versus CD8 contributions remain unresolved. At the given depth, recipient repertoires were over 95% de novo clonotypes. Pathologically expanded recipient clonotypes increased progressively from day 30 to day 180 as diversity fell.

V gene TRBV4-3 combines with J gene TRBJ2-5; 10 bases match TRBD2. This clonotype originated in a man between 40 and 49 years old in good health. Some clones in this sample may be carry-over from other donors' samples. The sample taken for sequencing was peripheral blood mononuclear cells. This CDR3 is CASSQELAGVETQYF. The CDR3 nucleotides read TGCGCCAGCAGCCAAGAGCTAGCGGGAGTGGAGACCCAGTACTTC.